Presented here are 13 T cell receptor beta chains from one specimen sequenced in a study of cytomegalovirus exposure and HLA in healthy donors (dated by TCRdb to the late 2010s). Library method: the immunoSEQ multiplex PCR assay. A mixture of 60 forward primers for TCR Vbeta segments and 13 reverse primers for TCR Jbeta segments was used in the multiplex PCR. The immuneACCESS repertoire file appears here via TCRdb, limited to in-frame rearrangements. These files lack a portion of the clones; in checked studies, under half of the deficit traces to unresolved V genes, and the cause of the others is not known. Recorded for this sample are 120,000 or so clones; approximately 80% of them occurred a single time. The ten most abundant clones make up roughly 1.8% of the sample. The material sequenced was PBMCs. These receptor sequences come from a man between 18 and 29 years old in good health and CMV-seronegative.

The J gene is TRBJ1-2, the V gene TRBV10-3; 10 bases align to TRBD1. The CDR3 is 14 residues long. Per the germline V gene, CDR1 is ENHRY and CDR2 is SYGVKD. Trimming removed 4 bases from V and 7 bases from J; junction bases left unmatched: 6. CDR3 nucleotides: TGTGCCATCAGTGGGGCTGGACAGGGGGGTGGCTACACCTTC. This sequence encodes CAISGAGQGGGYTF.

V and J are TRBV6-1 and TRBJ1-6; possible D gene TRBD1, 6 bases. The CDR3 is made up of 17 amino acids. Trimming removed 0 bases from V and 5 bases from J, with 14 bases in between. Looked up from germline, CDR1 is MNHNS and CDR2 is SASEGT. The CDR3 is CASSEAIGGDNNSPLHF. The CDR3 coding sequence is TGTGCCAGCAGTGAAGCGATAGGGGGGGACAATAATTCACCCCTCCACTTT.

This clone was seen a few times. Other nucleotide sequences from this sample produce the same CDR3. The V call is TRBV7-9, the J call TRBJ2-5, with D uncertain. Deletions cut 4 bases from V and 2 bases from J, with 2 bases between. Looked up from germline, CDR1 is SEHNR and CDR2 is FQNEAQ (reference sequence). The CDR3 length is 11 residues. The CDR3 bases are TGTGCCAGCAGCTCACAAGAGACCCAGTACTTC. As protein: CASSSQETQYF.

The chain couples TRBV6-1 to TRBJ2-3; 14 bases map to TRBD2. Germline V gene sequence: CDR1 MNHNS, CDR2 SASEGT. This CDR3 contains 15 residues. V lost 5 bases and J lost 4; bases outside the gene matches: 2. CDR3 coding DNA: TGTGCCAGCAGTACGACTAGCGGGGGGGCAGATACGCAGTATTTT. The encoded protein is CASSTTSGGADTQYF.

The chain links TRBV12-5 to TRBJ1-5; 12 bases are shared with TRBD1. CDR1 is LGHNT, CDR2 FRNRAP, per germline. This CDR3 is 19 amino acids long. The ends lost 0 bases at V and 1 base at J; junction bases unmatched: 7. DNA of the CDR3: TGTGCTAGTGGTTTGGTACGGGGACAGGGGGCGTCAAGCAATCAGCCCCAGCATTTT. This encodes CASGLVRGQGASSNQPQHF.

The V call is TRBV7-3, the J call TRBJ2-1, with D tentatively TRBD1 (5 bases). V lost 4 bases, J lost 8 bases, and 12 bases lay in between. The CDR3 spans 13 residues. Germline V gene data show CDR1 as SGHTA and CDR2 as FQGTGA. The CDR3 loop is CASSSSGFYEQFF. CDR3 sequence (DNA): TGTGCCAGCAGCTCTTCAGGGTTCTATGAGCAGTTCTTC. Looking up the rest from reference TRBV7-3 and TRBJ2-1 gives the full variable domain: GAGVSQTPSNKVTEKGKYVELRCDPISGHTALYWYRQSLGQGPEFLIYFQGTGAADDSGLPNDRFFAVRPEGSVSTLKIQRTERGDSAVYLCASSSSGFYEQFFGPGTRLTVL.

J is TRBJ2-7 and V is TRBV25-1, with 11 positions matching TRBD1. V lost 7 bases to trimming and J lost 6 bases; unmatched junction nucleotides: 11. Germline V CDR1 and CDR2: MGHDK, SYGVNS. This CDR3 is 15 amino acids long. The CDR3 DNA reads as TGTGCCAGCATACCGGCCGGGACAGGGGGTAGCGAGCAGTACTTC. Protein sequence: CASIPAGTGGSEQYF.

The V gene is TRBV7-9, the J gene TRBJ2-5, with 7 bases aligning to TRBD1. The J call may be in error: the DNA end matches TRBJ2-7 better. The length of the CDR3 is 14 residues. Germline lookup yields CDR1 SEHNR and CDR2 FQNEAQ (reference sequence). The DNA for the CDR3 is TGTGCCAGCAGCCCCGGGACAGTGTCCTACGAGCAGTACTTC. Encoded protein: CASSPGTVSYEQYF.

This sequence joins TRBV19 and TRBJ1-6; no definite D call. Germline V gives CDR1 LNHDA, CDR2 SQIVND (reference sequence). The CDR3 consists of 12 residues. V was cut by 2 bases and J by 12 bases, with 8 bases left in between. CDR3 sequence: CASSIRREPLHF. CDR3 nucleotides: TGTGCCAGTAGTATAAGGAGGGAACCCCTCCACTTT.

The chain combines TRBV6-5 with TRBJ1-1, with D uncertain. V was trimmed by 0 bases and J by 1 base, leaving 9 bases between them. Per the germline V gene, CDR1 is MNHEY and CDR2 is SVGAGI. This CDR3 region has 15 residues. CDR3 loop: CASSYSRNSNTEAFF. The DNA for the CDR3 is TGTGCCAGCAGTTACTCCCGAAACTCGAACACTGAAGCTTTCTTT.

Remarks on this clone: The junction differs from germline at one of its ends, possibly a read error. J is TRBJ1-1 and V is TRBV11-2, with a possible D match to TRBD1 (5 bases). The CDR3 consists of 12 residues. The germline V gene has CDR1 SGHAT and CDR2 FQNNGV. CDR3 bases: TGTGCCAGCAGCGGGCTGGGGCCCTCGTCGGCCTTT. Translated: CASSGLGPSSAF.

The chain uses TRBV9 and TRBJ1-1; TRBD1 agrees at 11 bases. Trimming cost V 4 bases and J 5 bases; bases outside gene matches: 16. Germline V gene sequence: CDR1 SGDLS, CDR2 YYNGEE. This CDR3 is 18 amino acids long. CDR3 amino acids: CASSPGQGEIFQATEAFF. The CDR3, as DNA: TGTGCCAGCAGCCCGGGACAGGGGGAAATCTTCCAGGCGACTGAAGCTTTCTTT.

This chain connects TRBV19 to TRBJ1-5; D remains ambiguous. Germline CDR1 reads LNHDA; CDR2 reads SQIVND (reference sequence). V gave up 10 bases and J gave up 5 bases, with 9 bases separating them. CDR3 length equals 11 residues. The DNA for the CDR3 is TGTGCCACCGGGGATGATCAGCCCCAGCATTTT. It is translated as CATGDDQPQHF.